The 8 T cell receptor beta chains below all came from one sample that was sequenced in a study of T cell responses to AZD1222 COVID-19 vaccine. Sequencing was performed with immunoSEQ multiplex PCR; in TCRdb, only in-frame clones are kept and a portion is missing. Counted here are some 140,000 clones, roughly 87% occurring once; the ten biggest clones make up around 5%. This specimen consisted of peripheral blood, obtained 28 days after the second AZD1222 dose. Receptor source: an adult who received the AZD1222 COVID-19 vaccine.

CDR3 DNA: TGTGCCAGCGAGGCGGAAAAGAACACTGAAGCTTTCTTT. Its translation: CASEAEKNTEAFF. The chain couples TRBV2 to TRBJ1-1; D is unresolved. Per the germline V gene, CDR1 is SNHLY and CDR2 is FYNNEI. The CDR3 sequence is 13 residues long. V was clipped by 8 bases and J by 1 base, with 11 bases between them.

This clone was picked up one time. CDR3 sequence reads: CASSLTDRVTYEQYF. In DNA, the CDR3 is TGTGCCAGCTCACTTACGGACAGGGTCACCTACGAGCAGTACTTC. This chain connects TRBV18 to TRBJ2-7, with 8 bases identical to TRBD1. With V trimmed by 4 bases and J by 2 bases, 7 bases remained unmatched. The CDR3 spans 15 residues. Per germline, CDR1 KGHSH and CDR2 LQKENI.

The rearrangement joins TRBV14 to TRBJ2-1; 9 positions match TRBD2. Germline trimming cut 4 bases from V and 9 bases from J; bases unmatched to any gene: 16. Looked up from germline, CDR1 is SGHDN and CDR2 is FVKESK. The CDR3 is 17 residues long. CDR3 amino acids: CASSPPSGGLGLGEQFF. CDR3 bases: TGTGCCAGCAGCCCCCCCAGCGGGGGGCTTGGATTGGGTGAGCAGTTCTTC.

This sequence joins TRBV2 and TRBJ1-3; D is ambiguous. The CDR3 spans 15 residues. V lost 3 bases and J 4 bases, leaving 13 bases between the germline ends. The V gene's germline CDR1 is SNHLY and CDR2 FYNNEI. CDR3 sequence (DNA): TGTGCCAGCAGTGACGGGATAGTACAGGGAAACACCATATATTTT. This sequence encodes CASSDGIVQGNTIYF.

The chain links TRBV28 to TRBJ2-7; 11 bases map to TRBD2. Germline V gene data show CDR1 as MDHEN and CDR2 as SYDVKM. Trimming cost V 6 bases and J 3 bases; bases outside gene matches: 16. The CDR3 is 18 amino acids. CDR3 bases: TGTGCCAGCAGACGCTCGGGATTTAGCGGGAGGGCGCACTACGAGCAGTACTTC. It specifies CASRRSGFSGRAHYEQYF.

DNA for the CDR3: TGTGCCAGCAGTTTAGGGGGGGGACTAGAAAGGGAAGAGCAGTACTTC. Protein sequence: CASSLGGGLEREEQYF. V is TRBV27 and J is TRBJ2-7, with 8 bases identical to TRBD2. The germline V gene encodes CDR1 MNHEY and CDR2 SMNVEV (reference sequence). Germline trimming cut 2 bases from V and 7 bases from J; bases unmatched to any gene: 13. The CDR3 runs 16 residues.

For this clone: Relative to the germline gene, one junction end is altered; a read error may explain this. The chain carries TRBV6-1 and TRBJ1-3, with no clear D. CDR1 and CDR2 from the germline V gene are MNHNS and SASEGT. There are 11 residues in the CDR3. Here the CDR3 DNA reads TGTGCCAGCAGTGAAGTCTCGCAGGCCCATTTT. This sequence encodes CASSEVSQAHF.

The gene calls are TRBV7-8 and TRBJ1-5; D is possibly TRBD1 (6 bases). CDR3 size: 13 residues. The V gene's germline CDR1 is SGHVS and CDR2 FQNEAQ. V dropped 5 bases and J dropped 5 bases, with 10 bases sitting between them. The CDR3 region has the DNA TGTGCCAGCAGCCCCGAGGGGGATCAGCCCCAGCATTTT. This encodes CASSPEGDQPQHF.